This T cell receptor beta chain was recovered during a study of vaccination effects on CD4 cells after COVID-19. On the study more broadly: Viral peptide pool expansion of antigen-specific CD4+ T cells preceded sequencing in the ViraFEST assay. Median timing of post-vaccine samples was 72 days after the second dose. Wells each received some 2.2 million PBMC, cultured with around 9.3 IU/ml IL-2 and roughly 9.3 ug/ml peptides.

Trimming removed 3 bases at V and 3 bases at J, with 15 bases between. This CDR3 has 16 amino acids. Germline loops: CDR1 SGHTA, CDR2 FQGNSA. Following culture for approximately ten days, CD4+ T cells were isolated. Each person got two doses of an mRNA SARS-CoV-2 vaccine, BNT162b2 or mRNA-1273. Recipients of the vaccine had no prior SARS-CoV-2 infection and negative nucleocapsid antibodies. Using immunoSEQ multiplex PCR, the repertoire was profiled, and TCRdb retains in-frame clones only, with some absent. The table includes 30,000 to 35,000 clones, about 67% detected once. This clone was observed a handful of times. Its antigen remains unidentified.

This clonotype was obtained from a human donor who received a COVID-19 vaccine. The chain is built from TRBV7-2 and TRBJ2-1; D call uncertain. The starting material was CD4+ T cells from PBMCs cultured without peptide, obtained after COVID-19 vaccination. The CDR3 DNA sequence: TGTGCCAGCAGCTTTCAGACTTACAACCTCTACAATGAGCAGTTCTTC. It encodes CASSFQTYNLYNEQFF.